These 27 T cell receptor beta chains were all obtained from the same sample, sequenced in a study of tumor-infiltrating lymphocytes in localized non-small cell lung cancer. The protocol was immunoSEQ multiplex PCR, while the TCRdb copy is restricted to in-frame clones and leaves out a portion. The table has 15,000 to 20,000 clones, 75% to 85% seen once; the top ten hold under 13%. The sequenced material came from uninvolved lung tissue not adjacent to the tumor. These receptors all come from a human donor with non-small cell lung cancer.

This CDR3 reads CASQGGAYNEQFF. DNA for the CDR3: TGTGCCAGCCAGGGGGGGGCCTACAATGAGCAGTTCTTC. The chain combines TRBV2 with TRBJ2-1, with D perhaps TRBD1 or TRBD2 (7 bases each). The CDR3 has 13 residues. Trimming cost V 8 bases and J 2 bases, with 10 bases left between them. Germline assignment: CDR1 SNHLY and CDR2 FYNNEI.

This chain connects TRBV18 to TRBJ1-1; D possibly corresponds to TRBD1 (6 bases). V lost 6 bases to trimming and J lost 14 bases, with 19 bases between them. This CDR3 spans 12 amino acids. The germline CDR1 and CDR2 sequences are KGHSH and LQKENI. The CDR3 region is CASSLDRTQFFF. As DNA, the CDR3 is TGTGCCAGCTCCCTAGACAGGACACAATTCTTCTTT.

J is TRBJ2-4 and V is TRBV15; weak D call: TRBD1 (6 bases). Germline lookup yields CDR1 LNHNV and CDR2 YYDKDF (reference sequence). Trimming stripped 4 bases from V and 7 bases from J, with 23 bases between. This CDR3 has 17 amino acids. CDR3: CATSTTPSAGVRNIQYF. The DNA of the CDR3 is TGTGCCACCAGCACAACCCCCAGCGCAGGGGTACGTAACATTCAGTACTTC.

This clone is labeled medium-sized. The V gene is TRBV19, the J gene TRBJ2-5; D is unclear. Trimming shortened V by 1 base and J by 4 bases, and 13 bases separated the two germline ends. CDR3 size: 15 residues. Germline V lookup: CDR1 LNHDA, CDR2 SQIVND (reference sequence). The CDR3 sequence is CASSIGATPGETQYF. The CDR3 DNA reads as TGTGCCAGTAGTATAGGCGCGACCCCGGGAGAGACCCAGTACTTC. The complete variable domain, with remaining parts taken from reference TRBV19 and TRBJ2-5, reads DGGITQSPKYLFRKEGQNVTLSCEQNLNHDAMYWYRQDPGQGLRLIYYSQIVNDFQKGDIAEGYSVSREKKESFPLTVTSAQKNPTAFYLCASSIGATPGETQYFGPGTRLLVL.

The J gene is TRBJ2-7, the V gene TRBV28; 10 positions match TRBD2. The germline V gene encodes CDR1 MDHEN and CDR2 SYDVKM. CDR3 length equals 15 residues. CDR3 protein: CVSQRGGARSYEQYF. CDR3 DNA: TGTGTTTCTCAGCGGGGGGGCGCCCGCTCCTACGAGCAGTACTTC.

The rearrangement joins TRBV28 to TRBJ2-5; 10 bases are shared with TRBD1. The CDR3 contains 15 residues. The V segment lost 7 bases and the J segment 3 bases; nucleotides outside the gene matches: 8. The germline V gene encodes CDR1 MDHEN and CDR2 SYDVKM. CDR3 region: CASNEGTGEKETQYF. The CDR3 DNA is TGTGCCAGCAACGAAGGGACAGGGGAAAAAGAGACCCAGTACTTC.

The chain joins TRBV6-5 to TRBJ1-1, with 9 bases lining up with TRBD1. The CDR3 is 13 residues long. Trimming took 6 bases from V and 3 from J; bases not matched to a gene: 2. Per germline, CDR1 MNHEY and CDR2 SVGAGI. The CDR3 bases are TGTGCCAGCAGCGGACAGGGGTACACTGAAGCTTTCTTT. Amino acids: CASSGQGYTEAFF.

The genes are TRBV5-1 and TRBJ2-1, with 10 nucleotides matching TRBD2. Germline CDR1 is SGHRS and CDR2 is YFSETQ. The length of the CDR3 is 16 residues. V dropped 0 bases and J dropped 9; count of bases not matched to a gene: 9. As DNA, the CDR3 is TGCGCCAGCAGCTTGGCCAGGGGGACTAGCGTTGGTGAGCAGTTCTTC. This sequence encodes CASSLARGTSVGEQFF.

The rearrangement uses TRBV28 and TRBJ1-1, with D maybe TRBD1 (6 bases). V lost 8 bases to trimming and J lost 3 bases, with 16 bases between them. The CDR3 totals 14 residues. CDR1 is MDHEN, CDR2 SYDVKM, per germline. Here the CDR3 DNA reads TGTGCCAGCGTCAACGGGGGCGTTGACACTGAAGCTTTCTTT. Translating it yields CASVNGGVDTEAFF. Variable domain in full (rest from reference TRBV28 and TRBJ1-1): DVKVTQSSRYLVKRTGEKVFLECVQDMDHENMFWYRQDPGLGLRLIYFSYDVKMKEKGDIPEGYSVSREKKERFSLILESASTNQTSMYLCASVNGGVDTEAFFGQGTRLTVV.

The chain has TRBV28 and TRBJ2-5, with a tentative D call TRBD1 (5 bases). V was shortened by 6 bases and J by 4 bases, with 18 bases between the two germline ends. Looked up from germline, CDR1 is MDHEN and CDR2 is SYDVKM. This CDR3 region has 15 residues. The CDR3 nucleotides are TGTGCCAGCAGGTTAGGGGTTAGGACGTTAGAGACCCAGTACTTC. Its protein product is CASRLGVRTLETQYF.

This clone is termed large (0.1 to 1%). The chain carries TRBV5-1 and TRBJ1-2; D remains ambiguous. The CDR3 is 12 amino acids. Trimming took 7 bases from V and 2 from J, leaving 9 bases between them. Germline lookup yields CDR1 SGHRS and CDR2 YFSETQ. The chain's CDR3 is CASASGNYGYTF. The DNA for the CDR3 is TGCGCCAGCGCCTCTGGAAACTATGGCTACACCTTC. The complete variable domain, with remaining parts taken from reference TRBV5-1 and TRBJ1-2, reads KAGVTQTPRYLIKTRGQQVTLSCSPISGHRSVSWYQQTPGQGLQFLFEYFSETQRNKGNFPGRFSGRQFSNSRSEMNVSTLELGDSALYLCASASGNYGYTFGSGTRLTVV.

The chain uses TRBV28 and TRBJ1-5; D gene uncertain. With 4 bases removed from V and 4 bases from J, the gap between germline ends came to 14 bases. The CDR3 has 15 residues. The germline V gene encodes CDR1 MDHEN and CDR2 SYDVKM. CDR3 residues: CASSSNSFQNQPQHF. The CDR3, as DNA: TGTGCCAGCAGTTCCAACAGCTTCCAAAATCAGCCCCAGCATTTT.

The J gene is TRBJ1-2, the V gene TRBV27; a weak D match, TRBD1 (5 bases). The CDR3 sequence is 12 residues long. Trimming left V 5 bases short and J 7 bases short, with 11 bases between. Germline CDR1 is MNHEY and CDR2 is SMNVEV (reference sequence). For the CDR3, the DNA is TGTGCCAGCAGTCCCTCGGGGCGTGGCTACACCTTC. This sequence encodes CASSPSGRGYTF.

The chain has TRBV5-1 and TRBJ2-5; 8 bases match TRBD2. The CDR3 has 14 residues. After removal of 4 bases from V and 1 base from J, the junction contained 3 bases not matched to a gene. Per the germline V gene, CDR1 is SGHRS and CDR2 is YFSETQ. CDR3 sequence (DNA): TGCGCCAGCAGCAAAGGGACTAGCCAAGAGACCCAGTACTTC. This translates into CASSKGTSQETQYF.

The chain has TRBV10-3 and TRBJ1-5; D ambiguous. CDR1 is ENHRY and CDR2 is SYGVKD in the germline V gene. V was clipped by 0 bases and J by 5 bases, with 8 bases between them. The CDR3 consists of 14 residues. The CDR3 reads CAISESTRDQPQHF. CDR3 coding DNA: TGTGCCATCAGTGAGTCGACTAGGGATCAGCCCCAGCATTTT.

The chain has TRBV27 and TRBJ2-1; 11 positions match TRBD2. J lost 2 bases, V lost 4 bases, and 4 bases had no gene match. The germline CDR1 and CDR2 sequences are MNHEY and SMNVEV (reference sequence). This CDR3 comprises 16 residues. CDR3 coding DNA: TGTGCCAGCAGTTCCCAGGGACTAGCGGCCTACAATGAGCAGTTCTTC. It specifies CASSSQGLAAYNEQFF.

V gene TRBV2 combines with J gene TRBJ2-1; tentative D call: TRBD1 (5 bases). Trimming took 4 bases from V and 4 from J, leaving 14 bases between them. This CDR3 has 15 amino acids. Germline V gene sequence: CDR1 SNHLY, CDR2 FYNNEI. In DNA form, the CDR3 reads TGTGCCAGCAGTGTTCCCAGGGTTAAGTACAATGAGCAGTTCTTC. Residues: CASSVPRVKYNEQFF. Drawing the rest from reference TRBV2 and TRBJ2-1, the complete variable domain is EPEVTQTPSHQVTQMGQEVILRCVPISNHLYFYWYRQILGQKVEFLVSFYNNEISEKSEIFDDQFSVERPDGSNFTLKIRSTKLEDSAMYFCASSVPRVKYNEQFFGPGTRLTVL.

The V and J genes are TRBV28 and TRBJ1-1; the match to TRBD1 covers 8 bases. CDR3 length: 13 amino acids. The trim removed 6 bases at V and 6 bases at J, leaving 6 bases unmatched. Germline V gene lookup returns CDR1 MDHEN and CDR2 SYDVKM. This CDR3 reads CASRTTGGAEAFF. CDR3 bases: TGTGCCAGCAGAACTACAGGGGGGGCTGAAGCTTTCTTT.

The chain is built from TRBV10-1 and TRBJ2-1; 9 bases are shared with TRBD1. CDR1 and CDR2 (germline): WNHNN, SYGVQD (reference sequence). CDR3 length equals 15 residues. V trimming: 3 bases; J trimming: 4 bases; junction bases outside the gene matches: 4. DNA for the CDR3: TGCGCCAGCAGTGATAGGACAGGGGATTACAATGAGCAGTTCTTC. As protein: CASSDRTGDYNEQFF.

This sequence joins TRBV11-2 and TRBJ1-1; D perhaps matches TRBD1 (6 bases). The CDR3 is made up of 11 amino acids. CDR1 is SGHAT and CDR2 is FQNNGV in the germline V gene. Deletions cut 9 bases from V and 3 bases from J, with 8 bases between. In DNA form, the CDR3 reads TGTGCCAGTGGGGGCTACACTGAAGCTTTCTTT. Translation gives CASGGYTEAFF.

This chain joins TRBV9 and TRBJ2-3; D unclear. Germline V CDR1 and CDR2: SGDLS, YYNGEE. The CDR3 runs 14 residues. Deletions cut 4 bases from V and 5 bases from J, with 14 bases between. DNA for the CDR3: TGTGCCAGCAGCTTCCGCAGTGTGGGAGATACGCAGTATTTT. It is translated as CASSFRSVGDTQYF.

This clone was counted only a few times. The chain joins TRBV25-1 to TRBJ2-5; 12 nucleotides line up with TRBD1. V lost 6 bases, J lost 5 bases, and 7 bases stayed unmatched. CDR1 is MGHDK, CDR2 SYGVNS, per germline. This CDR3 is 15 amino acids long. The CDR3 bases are TGTGCCAGCAGGCCCGGGACAGGGGGCCGCGAGACCCAGTACTTC. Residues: CASRPGTGGRETQYF.

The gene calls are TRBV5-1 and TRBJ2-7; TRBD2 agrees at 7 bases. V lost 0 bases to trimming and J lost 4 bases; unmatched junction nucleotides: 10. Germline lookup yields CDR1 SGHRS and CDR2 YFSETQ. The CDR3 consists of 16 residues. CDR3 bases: TGCGCCAGCAGCTTGGAAGGAGCGGGAAGTCATTACGAGCAGTACTTC. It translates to CASSLEGAGSHYEQYF.

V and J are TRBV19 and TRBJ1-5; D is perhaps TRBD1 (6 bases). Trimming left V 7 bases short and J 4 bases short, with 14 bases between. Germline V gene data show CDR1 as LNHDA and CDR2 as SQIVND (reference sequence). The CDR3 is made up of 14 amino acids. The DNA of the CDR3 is TGTGCCAGTACTAGGGGGGCAAGGAATCAGCCCCAGCATTTT. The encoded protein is CASTRGARNQPQHF.

This chain's CDR3 is CASSPGQFQETQYF. Written as DNA, the CDR3 is TGTGCCAGCAGCCCAGGACAGTTTCAAGAGACCCAGTACTTC. This chain connects TRBV11-2 to TRBJ2-5; the D gene is possibly TRBD1 (6 bases). Germline-derived CDR1 and CDR2 are SGHAT and FQNNGV. V was cut by 5 bases and J by 2 bases, with 12 bases left in between. This CDR3 is 14 amino acids long.

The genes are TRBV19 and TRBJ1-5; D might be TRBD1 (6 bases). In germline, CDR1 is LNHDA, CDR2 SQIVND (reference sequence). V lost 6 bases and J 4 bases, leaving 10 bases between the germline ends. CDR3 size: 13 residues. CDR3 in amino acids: CASSDRRNQPQHF. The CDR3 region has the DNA TGTGCCAGTAGCGACAGGCGAAATCAGCCCCAGCATTTT.

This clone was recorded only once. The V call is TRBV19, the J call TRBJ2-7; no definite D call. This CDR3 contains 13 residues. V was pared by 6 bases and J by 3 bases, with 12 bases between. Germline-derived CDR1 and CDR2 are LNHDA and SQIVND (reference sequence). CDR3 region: CASSQQWGYEQYF. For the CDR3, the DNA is TGTGCCAGTAGCCAACAATGGGGCTACGAGCAGTACTTC.